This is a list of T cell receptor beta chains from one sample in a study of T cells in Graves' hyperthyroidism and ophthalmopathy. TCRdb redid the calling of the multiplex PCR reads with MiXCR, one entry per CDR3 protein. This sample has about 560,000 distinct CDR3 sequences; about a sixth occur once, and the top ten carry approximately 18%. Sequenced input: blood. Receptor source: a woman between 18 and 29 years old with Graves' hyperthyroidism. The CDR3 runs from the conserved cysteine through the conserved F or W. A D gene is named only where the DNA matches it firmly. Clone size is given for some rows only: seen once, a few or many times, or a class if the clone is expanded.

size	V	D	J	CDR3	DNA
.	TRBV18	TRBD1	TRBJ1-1	CASSPPPGTAGTEAFF	TGTGCCAGCTCACCACCTCCCGGGACAGCAGGCACTGAAGCTTTCTTT
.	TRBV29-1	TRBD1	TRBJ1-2	CSVGQTGGKFSGYTF	TGCAGCGTAGGCCAGACAGGGGGGAAATTTTCTGGCTACACCTTC
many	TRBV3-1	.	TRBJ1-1	CASSQDYGGPSSEAFF	TGTGCCAGCAGCCAAGATTACGGGGGGCCCAGTAGTGAAGCTTTCTTT
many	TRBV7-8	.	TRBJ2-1	CASSLGRLLNEQFF	TGTGCCAGCAGCTTGGGGCGGCTACTGAATGAGCAGTTCTTC
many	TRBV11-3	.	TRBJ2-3	CASSLEGTPDTQYF	TGTGCCAGCAGCTTAGAGGGGACCCCAGATACGCAGTATTTT
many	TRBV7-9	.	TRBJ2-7	CASSFLAGQREGEQYF	TGTGCCAGCAGCTTCCTCGCGGGACAGCGGGAAGGGGAGCAGTACTTC
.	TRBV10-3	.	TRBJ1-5	CAISESAGSNQPQHF	TGTGCCATCAGTGAGTCGGCAGGGAGCAATCAGCCCCAGCATTTT
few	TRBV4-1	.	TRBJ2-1	CASSQGGRSSYNEQFF	TGCGCCAGCAGCCAAGGCGGCAGGAGCTCCTACAATGAGCAGTTCTTC
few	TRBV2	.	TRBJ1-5	CASSFFFSQPQHF	TGTGCCAGCAGTTTTTTCTTTAGTCAGCCCCAGCATTTT
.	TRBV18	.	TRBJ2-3	CASSKSGSTDTQYF	TGTGCCAGCTCAAAGAGCGGGAGCACAGATACGCAGTATTTT
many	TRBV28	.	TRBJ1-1	CASRPLDKTIAAFF	TGTGCCAGCAGACCCCTCGACAAGACCATCGCGGCTTTCTTT
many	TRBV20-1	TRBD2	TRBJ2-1	CSARGLTSGRSNEQFF	TGCAGTGCTAGAGGGCTAACTAGCGGGAGGTCGAATGAGCAGTTCTTC
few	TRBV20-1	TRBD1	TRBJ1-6	CSAWFQGARDSPLHF	TGCAGTGCTTGGTTCCAGGGGGCGCGTGATTCACCCCTCCACTTT
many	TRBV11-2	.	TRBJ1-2	CASSWDGDGYTF	TGTGCCAGCAGCTGGGATGGGGATGGCTACACCTTC
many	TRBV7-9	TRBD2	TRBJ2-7	CASSFLAGEVYEQYF	TGTGCCAGCAGCTTTTTAGCGGGGGAGGTCTACGAGCAGTACTTC
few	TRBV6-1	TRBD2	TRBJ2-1	CASRRGTSAYNEQFF	TGTGCCAGCAGGCGGGGGACTAGCGCATACAATGAGCAGTTCTTC
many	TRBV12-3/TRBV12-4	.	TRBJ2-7	CASSLGDSYEQYF	TGTGCCAGCAGTTTAGGTGACTCCTACGAGCAGTACTTC
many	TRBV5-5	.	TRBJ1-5	CASSLAIGDQPQHF	TGTGCCAGCAGCTTGGCCATTGGAGATCAGCCCCAGCATTTT
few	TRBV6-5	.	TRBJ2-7	CASSYSRRVTYEQYF	TGTGCCAGCAGTTACTCCAGGCGGGTAACCTACGAGCAGTACTTC
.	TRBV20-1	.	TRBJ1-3	CSALSGSGNTIYF	TGCAGTGCCCTCAGTGGCTCTGGAAACACCATATATTTT
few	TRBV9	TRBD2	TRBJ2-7	CASSEGRGAYEQYF	TGTGCCAGCAGCGAGGGGCGGGGGGCGTACGAGCAGTACTTC
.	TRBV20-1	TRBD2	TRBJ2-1	CSAITSGSYNEQFF	TGCAGTGCTATTACTAGCGGGAGTTACAATGAGCAGTTCTTC
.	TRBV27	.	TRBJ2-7	CASNSGRSYEQYF	TGTGCCAGCAACTCAGGTCGCTCCTACGAGCAGTACTTC
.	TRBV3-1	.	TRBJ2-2	CASSRPNQIRNTGELFF	TGTGCCAGCAGTCGACCCAACCAAATCAGAAACACCGGGGAGCTGTTTTTT